The clone carrying this T cell receptor (beta chain) was picked up a small number of times. The entry originates in a study of blood T cell repertoires in COVID-19. The overall study: Some COVID-19 samples were acute and others convalescent; all came from the United States, Italy and Spain. T cells, B-cell-depleted T cells, or PBMCs supplied cDNA or gDNA.

Data came from immunoSEQ multiplex PCR; TCRdb stores just in-frame clones and leaves some out. The sample carries around 15,000 clones, 85% to 90% recorded once. From germline, CDR1 is SGDLS and CDR2 YYNGEE. The CDR3 consists of 16 residues. After removal of 1 base from V and 7 bases from J, the junction contained 4 bases not matched to a gene. This receptor was obtained from a human donor in a cohort sampled during active COVID-19. The V and J genes are TRBV9 and TRBJ1-6; 11 bases line up with TRBD1. The sequenced sample consisted of peripheral blood. The CDR3 spells CASSVSGTGGNSPLHF. As DNA, the CDR3 is TGTGCCAGCAGCGTATCCGGGACAGGGGGAAATTCACCCCTCCACTTT.